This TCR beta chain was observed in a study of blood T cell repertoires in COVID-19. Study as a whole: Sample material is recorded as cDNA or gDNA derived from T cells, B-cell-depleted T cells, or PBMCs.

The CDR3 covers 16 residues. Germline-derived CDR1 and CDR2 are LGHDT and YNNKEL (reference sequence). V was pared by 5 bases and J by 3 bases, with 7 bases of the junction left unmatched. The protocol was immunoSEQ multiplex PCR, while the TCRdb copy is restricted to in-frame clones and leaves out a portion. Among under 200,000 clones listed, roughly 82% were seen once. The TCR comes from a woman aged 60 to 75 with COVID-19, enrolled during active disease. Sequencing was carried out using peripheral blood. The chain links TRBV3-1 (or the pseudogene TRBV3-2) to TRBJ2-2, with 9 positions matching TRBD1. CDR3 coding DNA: TGTGCCAGCAGCAAATGGGGACAGGGAGACACCGGGGAGCTGTTTTTT. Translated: CASSKWGQGDTGELFF.